These 15 T cell receptor beta chains came from one sample sequenced in a study of cytomegalovirus exposure and HLA in healthy donors. PCR amplification relied on 60 Vbeta primers (plus 13 Jbeta primers). Repertoires were generated with immunoSEQ multiplex PCR, while TCRdb's copy carries only in-frame clones and drops some. This sample has over 90,000 clones, with more than 75% found just once. Material: PBMCs. The receptors originated from a woman aged 18-35 years in good health and CMV-seropositive.

The chain employs TRBV9 and TRBJ2-7; no firm D call. CDR3 length equals 14 residues. Trimming shortened V by 0 bases and J by 3 bases, and 10 bases separated the two germline ends. Germline assignment: CDR1 SGDLS and CDR2 YYNGEE. The CDR3 bases are TGTGCCAGCAGCGTAGAGGCTAGGTACTACGAGCAGTACTTC. Translated: CASSVEARYYEQYF.

The chain recombines TRBV27 with TRBJ2-5; TRBD1 agrees at 9 bases. The CDR3 length is 14 residues. The junction had 10 bases not matched to a gene; V was cut back by 3 bases and J by 11 bases. CDR1 MNHEY and CDR2 SMNVEV come from the germline V gene (reference sequence). CDR3 residues: CASSFRQGVGEQYF. The CDR3, as DNA: TGTGCCAGCAGTTTTCGACAGGGGGTGGGGGAGCAGTACTTC.

This clone was observed a single time. The chain is built from TRBV5-1 and TRBJ1-1, with D maybe TRBD1 (5 bases). Germline-derived CDR1 and CDR2 are SGHRS and YFSETQ. There are 14 residues in the CDR3. The V gene lost 0 bases and the J gene lost 4 bases, with 10 bases spanning the gap. As DNA, the CDR3 is TGCGCCAGCAGCTTGGTACAGGACGGCACTGAAGCTTTCTTT. Its translation: CASSLVQDGTEAFF.

This clone was observed a single time. V gene TRBV25-1 combines with J gene TRBJ1-2; 9 nucleotides match TRBD1. V was clipped by 6 bases and J by 7 bases; unmatched bases: 9. The CDR3 has 14 amino acids. CDR1 and CDR2 (germline): MGHDK, SYGVNS. Written as DNA, the CDR3 is TGTGCCAGCAGCCTGACAGGGGGAGTAAGTGGCTACACCTTC. This translates into CASSLTGGVSGYTF.

CDR3 coding DNA: TGTGCCAGCAGTTACTCTAGGCTAGCGAACCACGAGCAGTACTTC. Protein sequence: CASSYSRLANHEQYF. The chain joins TRBV6-6 to TRBJ2-5; D might be TRBD2 (6 bases). The closer fit of TRBJ2-7 to the DNA end suggests the J call may be wrong. Germline assignment: CDR1 MNHNY and CDR2 SVGAGI (reference sequence). The CDR3 covers 15 residues.

The CDR3: CASSGAAVGSPLHF. The CDR3 nucleotides are TGTGCCAGCAGTGGGGCGGCGGTGGGTTCACCCCTCCACTTT. The chain carries TRBV28 and TRBJ1-6, with D maybe TRBD1 (5 bases). The V and J ends lost 5 bases and 9 bases respectively, with 14 bases between them. Looked up from germline, CDR1 is MDHEN and CDR2 is SYDVKM. This CDR3 contains 14 residues. Together with reference TRBV28 and TRBJ1-6, the CDR3 gives the full variable domain: DVKVTQSSRYLVKRTGEKVFLECVQDMDHENMFWYRQDPGLGLRLIYFSYDVKMKEKGDIPEGYSVSREKKERFSLILESASTNQTSMYLCASSGAAVGSPLHFGNGTRLTVT.

The chain couples TRBV27 to TRBJ2-7; D not certain. Per the germline V gene, CDR1 is MNHEY and CDR2 is SMNVEV (reference sequence). CDR3 length: 12 residues. Trimming pared 5 bases from V and 5 bases from J, leaving 10 bases between. This CDR3 reads CASSLLRDEQYF. The CDR3 DNA is TGTGCCAGCAGTCTCCTCCGGGACGAGCAGTACTTC.

The V call is TRBV11-3, the J call TRBJ2-1; 9 bases are shared with TRBD2. CDR3 length equals 13 residues. CDR1 is SGHNT, CDR2 YENEEA, per germline. Trimming at V came to 3 bases and at J to 10 bases, leaving 4 bases not matched to a gene. The CDR3: CASSFFGLAEQFF. As DNA, the CDR3 is TGTGCCAGCAGCTTTTTCGGACTAGCGGAGCAGTTCTTC. The full variable domain, completed using reference TRBV11-3 and TRBJ2-1, is EAGVVQSPRYKIIEKKQPVAFWCNPISGHNTLYWYLQNLGQGPELLIRYENEEAVDDSQLPKDRFSAERLKGVDSTLKIQPAELGDSAVYLCASSFFGLAEQFFGPGTRLTVL.

This clone showed up just once. The chain combines TRBV27 with TRBJ1-2, with a possible D match to TRBD1 (6 bases). Trimming left V 6 bases short and J 5 bases short, with 13 bases between. The germline V gene encodes CDR1 MNHEY and CDR2 SMNVEV (reference sequence). This CDR3 comprises 13 residues. CDR3 nucleotide sequence: TGTGCCAGCAGAAGGGGGACGGTTTATGGCTACACCTTC. Its translation: CASRRGTVYGYTF.

V is TRBV5-1 and J is TRBJ1-1, with D perhaps matching TRBD1 (5 bases). Trimming cost V 0 bases and J 1 base, with 10 bases left between them. The germline V gene encodes CDR1 SGHRS and CDR2 YFSETQ. The CDR3 consists of 15 residues. The CDR3 DNA reads TGCGCCAGCAGCTTGGACAGGCCCTCGAACACTGAAGCTTTCTTT. Translated: CASSLDRPSNTEAFF.

The V call is TRBV2, the J call TRBJ2-3; weak D call: TRBD2 (5 bases). The V and J ends lost 1 base and 6 bases respectively, with 11 bases between them. CDR1 and CDR2 (germline): SNHLY, FYNNEI. The CDR3 sequence is 14 residues long. CDR3 DNA sequence: TGTGCCAGCAGTGAAGGACTATTATCGGATACGCAGTATTTT. Amino acid sequence: CASSEGLLSDTQYF.

This sequence joins TRBV30 and TRBJ2-3; the match to TRBD2 covers 11 bases. V gave up 3 bases and J gave up 6 bases; unmatched junction bases: 5. CDR1 is GTSNPN, CDR2 SVGIG, per germline (reference sequence). This CDR3 comprises 14 residues. The CDR3 sequence: CAWRLAGAPDTQYF. The CDR3 DNA is TGTGCCTGGAGACTAGCGGGAGCTCCTGATACGCAGTATTTT.

The chain uses TRBV28 and TRBJ2-5; D ambiguous. Germline-derived CDR1 and CDR2 are MDHEN and SYDVKM. The CDR3 spans 12 residues. V gave up 0 bases and J gave up 5 bases, with 4 bases separating them. The CDR3 region has the DNA TGTGCCAGCAGTTTATGGAGGGAGACCCAGTACTTC. This encodes CASSLWRETQYF.

This rearrangement joins TRBV11-2 to TRBJ1-1; no definite D call. The CDR3 has 15 amino acids. The germline gives CDR1 SGHAT, CDR2 FQNNGV. The V and J ends lost 5 bases and 1 base respectively, with 14 bases between them. CDR3 in DNA: TGTGCCAGCAGCCCCGTACAGCAATGGAACACTGAAGCTTTCTTT. Its protein product is CASSPVQQWNTEAFF.

The V gene is TRBV7-2, the J gene TRBJ2-7, with TRBD1 matching over 8 bases. Trimming cost V 5 bases and J 4 bases; bases outside gene matches: 4. In germline, CDR1 is SGHTA, CDR2 FQGNSA. The CDR3 consists of 13 residues. CDR3 loop: CASSPDRVYEQYF. As DNA, the CDR3 is TGTGCCAGCAGCCCGGACAGGGTTTACGAGCAGTACTTC.